The sequence of this T cell receptor beta chain was determined in a study of cytomegalovirus exposure and HLA in healthy donors. PCR employed 60 Vbeta and 13 Jbeta primers. The method was immunoSEQ multiplex PCR; TCRdb's version includes in-frame clones alone and lacks a portion of them. The sample gives about 120,000 clones, 50% to 70% of which show up once; less than 9.5% is in the top ten. Broader study findings: A few V segments could not be told apart, such as TRBV6-2 and TRBV6-3, and were left out.

Concerning this clone: Its antigen is not known.

The trim removed 4 bases at V and 2 bases at J, leaving 2 bases unmatched. Germline V gene data show CDR1 as SGHRS and CDR2 as YFSETQ. The CDR3 contains 14 residues. Sequenced: PBMCs. The chain carries TRBV5-1 and TRBJ2-7, with 11 bases lining up with TRBD1. The receptor was isolated from a woman in her thirties or forties in good health and CMV-seropositive. Here the CDR3 reads CASSPGQGAYEQYF. The CDR3 coding sequence is TGCGCCAGCAGCCCGGGACAGGGGGCCTACGAGCAGTACTTC.